This T cell receptor (beta chain) derives from a study of early T cells in non-severe SARS-CoV-2 infection. Study-level findings and limits: CD4 and private specificities were missed by VDJdb matching, which favored anti-spike CD8 responses.

Unique molecular identifier tags were affixed to discrete cDNA molecules. TCRdb redid the calling of the 5' RACE reads with MiXCR, one entry per CDR3 protein. The sample shows about 59,000 distinct CDR3 sequences, roughly an eighth of them seen only once. About this clonotype itself: Its antigen is not identified.

The ends were cut back, 0 bases at V and 0 bases at J, with 10 bases in the middle. Germline V CDR1 and CDR2: SGHRS, YFSETQ. This CDR3 contains 15 residues. V usage is TRBV5-1 and J usage is TRBJ2-7, with D tentatively TRBD2 (7 bases). The sequencing used whole blood, collected at baseline. The sequence derives from an adult who was a healthcare worker with PCR-confirmed SARS-CoV-2 infection or an uninfected control (not recorded which). The CDR3 nucleotides are TGCGCCAGCAGCTTGGTCGGGGGGCTCTCCTACGAGCAGTACTTC. It encodes CASSLVGGLSYEQYF. The variable domain in full, completed from reference TRBV5-1 and TRBJ2-7, reads KAGVTQTPRYLIKTRGQQVTLSCSPISGHRSVSWYQQTPGQGLQFLFEYFSETQRNKGNFPGRFSGRQFSNSRSEMNVSTLELGDSALYLCASSLVGGLSYEQYFGPGTRLTVT.